Below are 17 T cell receptor beta chains sequenced from a single sample in a study of blood T cell repertoires in COVID-19. This table comes from immunoSEQ multiplex PCR, and its TCRdb copy is limited to in-frame clones, with some not included. The sample contains 320,000 or so clones, about 90% of which appear only once. Material for sequencing was PBMCs or T cells enriched from blood (not recorded which). The source of these receptors is a man aged 30 to 45 who had recovered from COVID-19.

This clone was counted a single time. This chain joins TRBV11-2 and TRBJ2-7; 8 nucleotides match TRBD2. This CDR3 region has 17 residues. V lost 1 base to trimming and J lost 0 bases; unmatched junction nucleotides: 8. Germline-derived CDR1 and CDR2 are SGHAT and FQNNGV. The CDR3 spells CASSLGLGGGLSYEQYF. CDR3 in DNA: TGTGCCAGCAGCTTAGGACTTGGCGGGGGGCTCTCCTACGAGCAGTACTTC.

The chain employs TRBV21-1 and TRBJ1-2; TRBD1 reflects the table's D call only, with no check against the DNA. TRBV21-1 is termed a pseudogene. The CDR3 sequence is 13 residues long. In DNA form, the CDR3 reads TGTGCCAGCAGCAACCGGGACATATATGGCTACACCTTC. Protein sequence: CASSNRDIYGYTF.

This chain joins TRBV18 and TRBJ1-1, with 7 positions matching TRBD1. V shed 6 bases and J 4 bases; nucleotides not matched to a gene: 8. Per germline, CDR1 KGHSH and CDR2 LQKENI. This CDR3 is 14 amino acids long. CDR3: CASSPDRDSTEAFF. Written as DNA, the CDR3 is TGTGCCAGCTCGCCCGACAGGGACTCCACTGAAGCTTTCTTT.

V and J are TRBV7-9 and TRBJ2-3; 10 nucleotides agree with TRBD1. Per the germline V gene, CDR1 is SEHNR and CDR2 is FQNEAQ (reference sequence). There are 16 residues in the CDR3. Trimming took 3 bases from V and 0 from J; bases not matched to a gene: 3. CDR3 residues: CASSFDRGRSTDTQYF. For the CDR3, the DNA is TGTGCCAGCAGCTTCGACAGGGGGCGGAGCACAGATACGCAGTATTTT.

The chain recombines TRBV28 with TRBJ1-6, with TRBD1 matching 7 bases. The CDR3 consists of 14 residues. V shed 6 bases and J 9 bases; nucleotides not matched to a gene: 8. Looked up from germline, CDR1 is MDHEN and CDR2 is SYDVKM. The CDR3 here is CASRTQGVSSPLHF. The CDR3 region has the DNA TGTGCCAGCAGAACTCAGGGGGTAAGTTCACCCCTCCACTTT. Variable domain in full (rest from reference TRBV28 and TRBJ1-6): DVKVTQSSRYLVKRTGEKVFLECVQDMDHENMFWYRQDPGLGLRLIYFSYDVKMKEKGDIPEGYSVSREKKERFSLILESASTNQTSMYLCASRTQGVSSPLHFGNGTRLTVT.

The chain uses TRBV4-1 and TRBJ1-2; D call uncertain. Trimming took 1 base from V and 8 from J, leaving 11 bases between them. CDR3 length: 13 residues. Germline CDR1 reads MGHRA; CDR2 reads YSYEKL. CDR3: CASSQGLSGGYTF. CDR3 bases: TGCGCCAGCAGCCAAGGTCTATCGGGGGGCTACACCTTC.

The chain recombines TRBV9 with TRBJ2-3; tentatively, D is TRBD1 (7 bases). CDR1 SGDLS and CDR2 YYNGEE come from the germline V gene. V was clipped by 3 bases and J by 5 bases, with 25 bases between them. The CDR3 covers 18 residues. The CDR3 DNA reads TGTGCCAGCAGCGCTAGCGTAGTGGGGACAGCGGTGGGAGATACGCAGTATTTT. This sequence encodes CASSASVVGTAVGDTQYF.

The chain couples TRBV19 to TRBJ1-2, with no clear D. V was cut by 2 bases and J by 4 bases, with 8 bases left in between. This CDR3 is built from 13 residues. Germline V gene sequence: CDR1 LNHDA, CDR2 SQIVND (reference sequence). The CDR3 DNA follows: TGTGCCAGTAGTATACGTCCGTCCTATGGCTACACCTTC. It translates to CASSIRPSYGYTF.

The rearrangement links TRBV7-8 to TRBJ2-5; D unclear. Trimming stripped 1 base from V and 5 bases from J, with 14 bases between. Per the germline V gene, CDR1 is SGHVS and CDR2 is FQNEAQ. This CDR3 is built from 15 residues. The CDR3 is CASSLVEETGETQYF. The CDR3 DNA is TGTGCCAGCAGCTTAGTCGAGGAGACCGGGGAGACCCAGTACTTC.

This clone was seen only once. The chain employs TRBV7-6 and TRBJ1-5; tentatively, D is TRBD1 (5 bases). CDR1 SGHVS and CDR2 FNYEAQ come from the germline V gene. Between the trimmed V and J ends, which lost 2 bases and 1 base, there was a span of 21 bases. This CDR3 has 19 residues. The CDR3 bases are TGTGCCAGCAGCTTACGTCCCGGGGGGGGTAGGGAGAGCAATCAGCCCCAGCATTTT. Protein product: CASSLRPGGGRESNQPQHF.

The rearrangement links TRBV18 to TRBJ1-1; 7 bases match TRBD1. V was clipped by 3 bases and J by 1 base; unmatched bases: 5. Germline V CDR1 and CDR2: KGHSH, LQKENI. The CDR3 covers 15 residues. CDR3 protein: CASSPRGQRNTEAFF. The DNA of the CDR3 is TGTGCCAGCTCACCCAGGGGACAGCGGAACACTGAAGCTTTCTTT.

This rearrangement joins TRBV18 to TRBJ1-2; D gene ambiguous. Per the germline V gene, CDR1 is KGHSH and CDR2 is LQKENI. Trimming removed 3 bases from V and 7 bases from J, with 6 bases in between. CDR3 size: 11 residues. The CDR3 sequence: CASSPVGGYTF. CDR3 bases: TGTGCCAGCTCACCTGTCGGTGGCTACACCTTC.

V is TRBV10-3 and J is TRBJ1-1; 7 bases agree with TRBD1. In germline, CDR1 is ENHRY, CDR2 SYGVKD. V gave up 5 bases and J gave up 2 bases; unmatched junction bases: 5. This CDR3 has 14 residues. This CDR3 reads CAISNNRGNTEAFF. CDR3 DNA: TGTGCCATCAGTAACAACAGGGGCAACACTGAAGCTTTCTTT.

V and J are TRBV5-1 and TRBJ2-2, with 14 positions matching TRBD2. V lost 4 bases to trimming and J lost 0 bases; unmatched junction nucleotides: 5. The CDR3 spans 18 residues. Germline CDR1 and CDR2: SGHRS and YFSETQ. CDR3 protein: CASSVRTSGGTNTGELFF. The CDR3 DNA reads TGCGCCAGCAGCGTAAGGACTAGCGGGGGGACGAACACCGGGGAGCTGTTTTTT.

This clone appeared a few times. The V gene is TRBV7-9, the J gene TRBJ2-7, with D maybe TRBD1 (5 bases). The ends were cut back, 5 bases at V and 2 bases at J, with 10 bases in the middle. CDR3 length: 13 amino acids. From germline, CDR1 is SEHNR and CDR2 FQNEAQ (reference sequence). The CDR3 coding sequence is TGTGCCAGCAGCCGCAGGGAAACCTACGAGCAGTACTTC. This gives the protein CASSRRETYEQYF.

The rearrangement uses TRBV9 and TRBJ1-2; D is undetermined. The V gene lost 3 bases and the J gene lost 7 bases, with 19 bases spanning the gap. The CDR3 is 15 residues long. In germline, CDR1 is SGDLS, CDR2 YYNGEE. The CDR3: CASSASSILSGGYTF. Here the CDR3 DNA reads TGTGCCAGCAGCGCCTCTAGTATCCTCTCCGGTGGCTACACCTTC.

The V and J genes are TRBV5-1 and TRBJ1-1; D perhaps matches TRBD1 (6 bases). The V end lost 4 bases, the J end lost 1 base, and 14 bases lay between the germline ends. The CDR3 consists of 15 residues. The germline V gene encodes CDR1 SGHRS and CDR2 YFSETQ. The CDR3 loop is CASSPRAGENTEAFF. In DNA form, the CDR3 reads TGCGCCAGCAGCCCCCGGGCAGGGGAGAACACTGAAGCTTTCTTT.